Listed below are T cell receptor beta chains from one sample, sequenced in a study of cytomegalovirus exposure and HLA in healthy donors. Using immunoSEQ multiplex PCR, the repertoire was profiled, and TCRdb retains in-frame clones only, with some absent. The sample table includes 190,000 or so clones. Specimen: PBMCs. All receptors derive from a boy younger than 18 in good health and CMV-seronegative. Both conserved end residues are part of each CDR3. Each record gives: D gene, J gene, V gene, CDR3 protein, CDR3 DNA. D genes are given only for firm matches.

.,TRBJ1-1,TRBV28,CAAHGAMNTEAFF,TGTGCCGCCCATGGGGCCATGAACACTGAAGCTTTCTTT
.,TRBJ1-2,TRBV20-1,CSARDTGYTF,TGCAGTGCTAGGGACACTGGCTACACCTTC
TRBD1,TRBJ1-1,TRBV19,CASSIGQVNTEAFF,TGTGCCAGTAGTATCGGACAGGTGAACACTGAAGCTTTCTTT
.,TRBJ2-7,TRBV6-5,CASTSGRHYEQYF,TGTGCCAGCACATCCGGAAGGCACTACGAGCAGTACTTC
TRBD2,TRBJ2-2,TRBV10-2,CASSESKRAGVLIGGTGELFF,TGCGCCAGCAGTGAGTCGAAGCGAGCGGGGGTTCTCATTGGAGGCACCGGGGAGCTGTTTTTT
TRBD1,TRBJ2-4,TRBV5-4,CASSEDRAKNIQYF,TGTGCCAGCAGTGAGGACAGGGCCAAAAACATTCAGTACTTC
.,TRBJ2-3,TRBV7-2,CASSPSGLDTQYF,TGTGCCAGCAGCCCGTCAGGCCTAGATACGCAGTATTTT
.,TRBJ1-1,TRBV6-5,CASSLNLMVTEAFF,TGTGCCAGCAGTTTAAACCTAATGGTGACTGAAGCTTTCTTT
.,TRBJ1-5,TRBV19,CASSILPGNQPQHF,TGTGCCAGTAGTATTCTCCCAGGTAATCAGCCCCAGCATTTT
.,TRBJ1-6,TRBV7-2,CASSKRDGITNSPLHF,TGTGCCAGCAGCAAGCGGGACGGAATAACTAATTCACCCCTCCACTTT
.,TRBJ1-6,TRBV7-8,CASTLWTENSPLHF,TGTGCCAGCACTCTGTGGACAGAGAATTCACCCCTCCACTTT
.,TRBJ1-3,TRBV7-2,CASSLGASSGNTIYF,TGTGCCAGCAGCTTAGGTGCCAGCTCTGGAAACACCATATATTTT
TRBD2,TRBJ2-7,TRBV27,CASSLDGGGYEQYF,TGTGCCAGCAGTTTAGACGGGGGGGGTTACGAGCAGTACTTC
.,TRBJ1-4,TRBV5-1,CASSMTDPTNEKLFF,TGCGCCAGCAGCATGACAGATCCAACTAATGAAAAACTGTTTTTT
TRBD1,TRBJ1-1,TRBV5-1,CASSLTGVETEAFF,TGCGCCAGCAGCTTGACAGGGGTGGAAACTGAAGCTTTCTTT
.,TRBJ2-3,TRBV11-2,CASSLRYSAGDTQYF,TGTGCCAGCAGCTTAAGGTACTCTGCGGGAGATACGCAGTATTTT
.,TRBJ2-6,TRBV5-8,CASSWRLRANVLTF,TGTGCCAGCAGCTGGCGGCTCCGGGCCAACGTCCTGACTTTC
.,TRBJ1-6,TRBV27,CASSFGDRPSPLHF,TGTGCCAGCAGTTTTGGAGACAGACCGTCACCCCTCCACTTT
.,TRBJ2-5,TRBV11-2,CASSSPDKPVTETQYF,TGTGCCAGCAGCTCCCCGGACAAACCCGTGACAGAGACCCAGTACTTC
.,TRBJ2-1,TRBV9,CASSVPGHDNEQFF,TGTGCCAGCAGCGTACCGGGACATGACAATGAGCAGTTCTTC
.,TRBJ1-1,TRBV11-2,CASSEGQGAEVNTEAFF,TGTGCCAGCAGCGAGGGACAAGGGGCAGAAGTCAACACTGAAGCTTTCTTT
TRBD1,TRBJ1-5,TRBV19,CASSVDRGYQPQHF,TGTGCCAGTAGTGTGGACAGGGGGTATCAGCCCCAGCATTTT
.,TRBJ2-7,TRBV7-2,CASSPGVEGWVYEQYF,TGTGCCAGCAGCCCTGGGGTGGAGGGCTGGGTGTACGAGCAGTACTTC
.,TRBJ2-5,TRBV7-3,CASSLAGGETQYF,TGTGCCAGCAGCTTAGCTGGCGGAGAGACCCAGTACTTC
.,TRBJ1-5,TRBV28,CASRSGPQPQHF,TGTGCCAGCAGATCAGGCCCTCAGCCCCAGCATTTT
.,TRBJ2-7,TRBV4-1,CASSQETGRYEQYF,TGCGCCAGCAGCCAAGAGACAGGGAGGTACGAGCAGTACTTC
TRBD2,TRBJ2-7,TRBV27,CASSYTSGRTYEQYF,TGTGCCAGCAGTTATACTAGCGGGAGGACCTACGAGCAGTACTTC
TRBD2,TRBJ2-2,TRBV7-8,CASSQSGGGQPNTGELFF,TGTGCCAGCAGCCAATCCGGGGGGGGACAACCGAACACCGGGGAGCTGTTTTTT
TRBD2,TRBJ2-3,TRBV19,CASSTPWGTSGGLIGGTDTQYF,TGTGCCAGTAGTACCCCCTGGGGAACTAGCGGGGGACTCATTGGGGGCACAGATACGCAGTATTTT
.,TRBJ1-4,TRBV30,CAWSVGDTGNEKLFF,TGTGCCTGGAGTGTGGGGGATACAGGGAATGAAAAACTGTTTTTT
.,TRBJ1-5,TRBV10-3,CAISSGFQPQHF,TGTGCCATCAGTTCAGGGTTTCAGCCCCAGCATTTT
TRBD1,TRBJ2-7,TRBV2,CASSKPGQSPYEQYF,TGTGCCAGCAGTAAACCGGGACAGAGCCCCTACGAGCAGTACTTC
.,TRBJ1-1,TRBV2,CASSEGTVGHTEAFF,TGTGCCAGCAGCGAGGGGACTGTGGGTCACACTGAAGCTTTCTTT
.,TRBJ1-3,TRBV4-2,CASGGVSSGNTIYF,TGTGCCAGCGGGGGGGTAAGCTCTGGAAACACCATATATTTT
.,TRBJ1-2,TRBV29-1,CSVVRGANYGYTF,TGCAGCGTTGTGCGGGGAGCTAACTATGGCTACACCTTC
.,TRBJ1-6,TRBV6-1,CASSELQGSPLHF,TGTGCCAGCAGTGAATTACAGGGATCACCCCTCCACTTT
TRBD1,TRBJ2-7,TRBV19,CASSSAGTGAYEQYF,TGTGCCAGTAGTTCAGCCGGGACAGGAGCCTACGAGCAGTACTTC
TRBD1,TRBJ1-2,TRBV2,CASSRDRGLEGYTF,TGTGCCAGCAGTAGAGACAGGGGGCTCGAGGGCTACACCTTC
TRBD2,TRBJ2-1,TRBV7-3,CASSLRGTSGGNEQFF,TGTGCCAGCAGCTTAAGGGGGACTAGCGGGGGGAATGAGCAGTTCTTC
TRBD2,TRBJ2-3,TRBV4-3,CASSQGAGGRTDTQYF,TGCGCCAGCAGCCAAGGGGCGGGGGGGCGTACAGATACGCAGTATTTT
TRBD2,TRBJ2-3,TRBV7-8,CASSRGGITDTQYF,TGTGCCAGCAGCCGCGGGGGGATCACAGATACGCAGTATTTT
TRBD1,TRBJ1-1,TRBV14,CASSQETGFEAFF,TGTGCCAGCAGCCAAGAGACAGGGTTTGAAGCTTTCTTT
.,TRBJ2-7,TRBV28,CASSLGGGSYEQYF,TGTGCCAGCAGTTTAGGTGGAGGATCCTACGAGCAGTACTTC
TRBD1,TRBJ1-1,TRBV27,CATYRGNTEAFF,TGTGCCACCTACAGGGGGAACACTGAAGCTTTCTTT
.,TRBJ1-4,TRBV6-5,CASSYSLPGEAGKLFF,TGTGCCAGCAGTTACTCGCTACCCGGGGAAGCAGGAAAACTGTTTTTT
TRBD2,TRBJ2-5,TRBV13,CASSLFAGGETQYF,TGTGCCAGCAGCTTATTCGCGGGGGGAGAGACCCAGTACTTC
.,TRBJ1-5,TRBV6-5,CASSSLSGKPQHF,TGTGCCAGCAGTTCTCTGTCAGGAAAGCCCCAGCATTTT
.,TRBJ2-3,TRBV2,CASSTGIMKDTQYF,TGTGCCAGCAGTACAGGGATAATGAAAGATACGCAGTATTTT
TRBD1,TRBJ2-2,TRBV9,CASSLTGGKGTGELFF,TGTGCCAGCAGCCTGACAGGGGGCAAAGGGACCGGGGAGCTGTTTTTT
.,TRBJ2-7,TRBV5-1,CASSGGISYEQYF,TGCGCCAGCAGCGGGGGGATTTCCTACGAGCAGTACTTC
TRBD2,TRBJ2-7,TRBV19,CASSWGTSGSYEQYF,TGTGCCAGTAGTTGGGGGACTAGCGGATCCTACGAGCAGTACTTC
TRBD2,TRBJ2-7,TRBV9,CASSVGLADSYEQYF,TGTGCCAGCAGCGTTGGACTAGCGGACTCCTACGAGCAGTACTTC
TRBD2,TRBJ2-1,TRBV7-3,CASSKRGSSYNEQFF,TGTGCCAGCAGCAAGCGGGGCAGCTCCTACAATGAGCAGTTCTTC
.,TRBJ2-5,TRBV5-1,CASSPIGQDGGQYF,TGCGCCAGCAGCCCGATAGGACAGGACGGAGGGCAGTACTTC
.,TRBJ2-7,TRBV18,CASSPPGVSSYEQYF,TGTGCCAGCTCACCACCAGGAGTGAGCTCCTACGAGCAGTACTTC
TRBD1,TRBJ1-4,TRBV19,CASTRAGGKKGEKLFF,TGTGCCAGTACTCGGGCAGGGGGAAAGAAGGGCGAAAAACTGTTTTTT
.,TRBJ2-7,TRBV14,CASSLRGAVGEQYF,TGTGCCAGCAGCCTCCGGGGGGCAGTTGGCGAGCAGTACTTC